The count of the clone carrying this TCR beta chain is one. The data were taken from a study of blood T cell repertoires in COVID-19. Study-wide context: T cells, B-cell-depleted T cells, or PBMCs provided the cDNA or gDNA that served as material.

Original processing notes: Estimates of nucleated cell counts were drawn from the amplification of reference gene primers. Some clones are missing from TCRdb's copy, which holds only in-frame ones; the method was immunoSEQ multiplex PCR. The D gene and trimming were derived from the DNA, and the V and J assignments and clone size from that table. The sample has some 190,000 clones, 70% to 80% seen once. The germline V gene has CDR1 SGHRS and CDR2 YFSETQ. Trimming cost V 5 bases and J 3 bases; bases outside gene matches: 7. The CDR3 contains 15 residues. The sample taken for sequencing was peripheral blood. This clonotype originated in a woman in her forties or fifties with acute or convalescent COVID-19. The chain joins TRBV5-1 to TRBJ1-2, with 10 bases aligning to TRBD1. CDR3 coding DNA: TGCGCCAGCAGAGCTTGGACAGGGGGGGACTATGGCTACACCTTC. Its protein is CASRAWTGGDYGYTF.